A selection of T cell receptor beta chains follows, all from one sample in a study of early T cells in non-severe SARS-CoV-2 infection. Each CDR3 protein is one row after TCRdb ran MiXCR on the 5' RACE reads. In the table there are about 66,000 distinct CDR3 sequences, roughly a fifth of which are singletons. Sequencing was performed on whole blood, taken at baseline. These receptors originate from an adult who was a healthcare worker with PCR-confirmed SARS-CoV-2 infection or an uninfected control (not recorded which). Each CDR3 is given with its conserved first and last residue. D genes are given only for firm matches. The listing skips clone size in some rows; elsewhere it reads once, few, many or a size class.

abundance	v_gene	d_gene	j_gene	CDR3aa	CDR3nt
many	TRBV29-1	TRBD1	TRBJ1-2	CSVGQGLGYTF	TGCAGCGTTGGACAGGGACTCGGCTACACCTTC
-	TRBV7-8	-	TRBJ1-2	CASGATYGYTF	TGTGCCAGCGGGGCAACGTATGGCTACACCTTC
-	TRBV10-3	-	TRBJ2-3	CAISESGTATDTQYF	TGTGCCATCAGTGAGTCTGGAACTGCCACAGATACGCAGTATTTT
many	TRBV11-2	-	TRBJ2-7	CASSLVGLFSYEQYF	TGTGCCAGCAGCTTAGTAGGGTTATTCTCCTACGAGCAGTACTTC
few	TRBV27	TRBD1	TRBJ2-7	CASSFKDRDYEQYF	TGTGCCAGCAGTTTCAAGGACAGGGACTACGAGCAGTACTTC
-	TRBV18	-	TRBJ1-5	CASSPGEGQPQHF	TGTGCCAGCTCACCCGGGGAGGGGCAGCCCCAGCATTTT
few	TRBV6-1	TRBD1	TRBJ2-3	CASSAGQGTAGGTQYF	TGTGCCAGCAGTGCGGGACAGGGGACAGCCGGCGGTACGCAGTATTTT
many	TRBV20-1	-	TRBJ2-3	CSGRGTDTQYF	TGCAGTGGTAGGGGCACAGATACGCAGTATTTT
few	TRBV27	TRBD2	TRBJ2-7	CASSYAGGFSYEQYF	TGTGCCAGCAGCTACGCGGGGGGCTTCTCCTACGAGCAGTACTTC
-	TRBV25-1	-	TRBJ2-3	CASSPEGSLILARQYF	TGTGCCAGCAGTCCCGAGGGGTCGCTCATCCTCGCTCGGCAGTATTTT
-	TRBV7-2	-	TRBJ2-7	CASSLFPSEIYEQYF	TGTGCCAGCAGCTTATTTCCTAGCGAGATCTACGAGCAGTACTTC
-	TRBV19	-	TRBJ2-1	CASSIDATGQGNEQFF	TGTGCCAGTAGTATAGATGCGACCGGACAAGGCAATGAGCAGTTCTTC
-	TRBV7-9	-	TRBJ2-3	CASSVLQGLTDTQYF	TGTGCCAGCAGCGTGCTACAGGGACTCACAGATACGCAGTATTTT
-	TRBV30	-	TRBJ1-1	CAWKGTLNTEAFF	TGTGCCTGGAAGGGGACCTTAAACACTGAAGCTTTCTTT
many	TRBV5-4	-	TRBJ1-2	CASSLAARGHGYTF	TGTGCCAGCAGCTTGGCGGCACGAGGGCATGGCTACACCTTC
-	TRBV5-1	-	TRBJ2-5	CASSLALRASSQETQYF	TGCGCCAGCAGCTTGGCCCTCCGGGCTAGCTCCCAAGAGACCCAGTACTTC
many	TRBV7-8	-	TRBJ2-7	CASSFSAGAGEQYF	TGTGCCAGCAGCTTTTCCGCAGGGGCTGGAGAGCAGTACTTC
-	TRBV12-5	-	TRBJ2-5	CASGSGGLEETQYF	TGTGCTAGTGGGTCCGGGGGGCTGGAAGAGACCCAGTACTTC
-	TRBV3-1	-	TRBJ2-3	CASSPSATDTQYF	TGTGCCAGCAGCCCCTCGGCCACAGATACGCAGTATTTT
-	TRBV6-1	-	TRBJ1-4	CASSALLATNEKLFF	TGTGCCAGCAGTGCGCTGTTAGCAACTAATGAAAAACTGTTTTTT
-	TRBV20-1	TRBD1	TRBJ2-7	CSARGQGVYEQYF	TGCAGTGCTAGGGGACAGGGAGTCTACGAGCAGTACTTC
few	TRBV20-1	TRBD2	TRBJ2-3	CSATDPTSDSAQYF	TGCAGTGCTACCGATCCAACTAGCGATAGTGCGCAGTATTTT
-	TRBV3-1	-	TRBJ1-3	CASRSSGPGNTIYF	TGTGCCAGCAGGAGCTCGGGGCCCGGAAACACCATATATTTT
few	TRBV5-1	-	TRBJ2-4	CASNWGAGAENIQYF	TGCGCCAGTAACTGGGGGGCTGGGGCAGAAAACATTCAGTACTTC
-	TRBV18	-	TRBJ2-3	CASSPGLEDTQYF	TGTGCCAGCTCCCCAGGTCTGGAGGATACGCAGTATTTT
-	TRBV7-9	TRBD1	TRBJ2-1	CASSFGTGTGIGNEQFF	TGTGCCAGCAGCTTTGGGACCGGGACAGGGATAGGGAATGAGCAGTTCTTC
few	TRBV12-3/TRBV12-4	-	TRBJ2-1	CASSLIGGALGEQFF	TGTGCCAGCAGTTTAATAGGGGGGGCCCTCGGTGAGCAGTTCTTC
few	TRBV6-8	-	TRBJ1-1	CASTFPMGGRGTEAFF	TGTGCCAGCACCTTTCCAATGGGGGGTCGGGGCACTGAAGCTTTCTTT
few	TRBV5-5	-	TRBJ1-3	CASSLSSLEGNTIYF	TGTGCCAGCAGCCTCTCTAGCCTGGAAGGAAACACCATATATTTT
-	TRBV4-1	-	TRBJ2-2	CASSPYSTSSTGELFF	TGCGCCAGCAGCCCGTATTCAACTAGCAGCACCGGGGAGCTGTTTTTT
few	TRBV20-1	-	TRBJ2-1	CSAPTPGASSYNEQFF	TGCAGTGCTCCTACCCCAGGGGCAAGCTCCTACAATGAGCAGTTCTTC
few	TRBV7-9	-	TRBJ2-7	CASSLLADSYEQYF	TGTGCCAGCAGCTTGTTAGCGGACTCCTACGAGCAGTACTTC
few	TRBV27	-	TRBJ2-5	CASSSSQETQYF	TGTGCCAGCAGCTCATCCCAAGAGACCCAGTACTTC